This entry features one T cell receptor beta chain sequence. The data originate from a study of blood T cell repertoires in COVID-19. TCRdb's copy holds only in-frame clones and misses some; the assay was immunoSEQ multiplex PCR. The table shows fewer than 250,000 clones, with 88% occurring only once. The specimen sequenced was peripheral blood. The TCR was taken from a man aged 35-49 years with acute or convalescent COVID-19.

This CDR3 reads CASSYSEEQYF. DNA of the CDR3: TGTGCCAGCAGCTATTCTGAGGAGCAGTACTTC. The chain carries TRBV5-4 and TRBJ2-7; D remains ambiguous. The CDR3 runs to 11 residues. V was pared by 3 bases and J by 7 bases, with 8 bases between. Germline V gives CDR1 SGHNT, CDR2 YYREEE (reference sequence). Complete variable domain (other parts from reference TRBV5-4 and TRBJ2-7): ETGVTQSPTHLIKTRGQQVTLRCSSQSGHNTVSWYQQALGQGPQFIFQYYREEENGRGNFPPRFSGLQFPNYSSELNVNALELDDSALYLCASSYSEEQYFGPGTRLTVT.